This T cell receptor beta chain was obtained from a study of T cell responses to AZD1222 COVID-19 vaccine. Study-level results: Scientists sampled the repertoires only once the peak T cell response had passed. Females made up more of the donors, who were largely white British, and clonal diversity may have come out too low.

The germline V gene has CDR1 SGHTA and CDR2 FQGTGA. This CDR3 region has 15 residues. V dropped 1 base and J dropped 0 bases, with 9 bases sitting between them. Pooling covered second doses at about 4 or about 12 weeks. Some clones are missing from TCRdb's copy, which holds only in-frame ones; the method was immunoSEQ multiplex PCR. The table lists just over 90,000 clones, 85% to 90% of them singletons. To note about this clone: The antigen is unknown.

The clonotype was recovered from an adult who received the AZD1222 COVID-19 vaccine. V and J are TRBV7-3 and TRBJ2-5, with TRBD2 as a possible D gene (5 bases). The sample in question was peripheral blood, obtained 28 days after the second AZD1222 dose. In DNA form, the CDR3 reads TGTGCCAGCAGCTTAAATAACGGGAACCAAGAGACCCAGTACTTC. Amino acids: CASSLNNGNQETQYF.